The rows below give T cell receptor beta chains drawn from one sample of a study of T cell responses to AZD1222 COVID-19 vaccine. Clones were read by immunoSEQ multiplex PCR, and TCRdb kept only the in-frame ones, dropping some. Seen here are 100,000 or so clones, 84% observed once, and the top ten hold over 15%. The input for sequencing was peripheral blood, taken on day 0 of AZD1222 vaccination. The receptor source for this set is an adult in good health. CDR3s include the opening cysteine and the closing phenylalanine or tryptophan. The D gene is left open where the match is weak. Clone size is stated in some rows and not others, as once, few, many or a class when expanded.

TGTGCCAGCAGACGGACAGGGGCGGGGAATCAGCCCCAGCATTTT	CASRRTGAGNQPQHF	NA	TRBV6-5	TRBJ1-5	TRBD1
TGTGCCAGCAGCCGAACAGGGCCTAATGAAAAACTGTTTTTT	CASSRTGPNEKLFF	NA	TRBV11-3	TRBJ1-4	NA
TGTGCCAGCAGCTCCCCAAGACTGGGAGGCTACACCTTC	CASSSPRLGGYTF	NA	TRBV7-6	TRBJ1-2	NA
TGTGCCAGCAGCTTCTTGGGGGAAAACACCGGGGAGCTGTTTTTT	CASSFLGENTGELFF	once	TRBV7-9	TRBJ2-2	NA
TGTGCCAGCAGCCATGCTCCGGGACAAGCCTATAATTCACCCCTCCACTTT	CASSHAPGQAYNSPLHF	NA	TRBV4-2	TRBJ1-6	NA
TGTGCCAGCAGCCCTCGCCCAGGGGGCGGCTATGGCTACACCTTC	CASSPRPGGGYGYTF	NA	TRBV11-2	TRBJ1-2	TRBD1
TGTGCCAGCAGCTTCACCGGGACAGGGGGTTATTCACCCCTCCACTTT	CASSFTGTGGYSPLHF	once	TRBV11-2	TRBJ1-6	TRBD1
TGTGCCAGCAGCTTTTTTAATCAGCCCCAGCATTTT	CASSFFNQPQHF	NA	TRBV7-2	TRBJ1-5	NA
TGCGCCAGCAGCCAAGGGGTGTACGGGTACCAAGAGACCCAGTACTTC	CASSQGVYGYQETQYF	NA	TRBV4-3	TRBJ2-5	NA
TGTGCCAGCAGTTTGGGGAACTCCTACGAGCAGTACTTC	CASSLGNSYEQYF	NA	TRBV6-6	TRBJ2-7	NA
TGTGCCAGCACGGACCCCACCAGGGGGGGTGCCGGGGAGCTGTTTTTT	CASTDPTRGGAGELFF	once	TRBV3-1/TRBV3-2	TRBJ2-2	NA
TGCGCCAGCAGCCCACTACAGGGTTTGAACACTGAAGCTTTCTTT	CASSPLQGLNTEAFF	NA	TRBV5-1	TRBJ1-1	NA
TGTGCCAGCCGGAGCGGGACCAGCTCCTACAATGAGCAGTTCTTC	CASRSGTSSYNEQFF	NA	TRBV2	TRBJ2-1	TRBD2
TGTGCCACCAGTGAGCCCCGGGATCTCCAAAACAATGAGCAGTTCTTC	CATSEPRDLQNNEQFF	NA	TRBV24-1	TRBJ2-1	NA
TGTGCCAGCAGCAGGACATTTAGCAATCAGCCCCAGCATTTT	CASSRTFSNQPQHF	once	TRBV5-8	TRBJ1-5	NA
TGTGCCAGCAGCCCCCCGGGACGGCGGGAGCAGTACTTC	CASSPPGRREQYF	NA	TRBV7-2	TRBJ2-7	NA
TGTGCCAGCAGCTTACGGACGGTATACAATGAGCAGTTCTTC	CASSLRTVYNEQFF	NA	TRBV7-2	TRBJ2-1	NA
TGCGCCAGCAGCTTGGGACTAGCGGGGTCTAGCACAGATACGCAGTATTTT	CASSLGLAGSSTDTQYF	few	TRBV5-1	TRBJ2-3	TRBD2
TGTGCCAGCAGCCCGGGACTTTCCTATGGCTACACCTTC	CASSPGLSYGYTF	NA	TRBV7-3	TRBJ1-2	NA
TGTGCCAGCAAAACTAGCGGGAGGGCCCAGTACTTC	CASKTSGRAQYF	NA	TRBV2	TRBJ2-5	TRBD2
TGTGCCAGCAGCTACCGTCTGAACGTCCAAGAGACCCAGTACTTC	CASSYRLNVQETQYF	NA	TRBV11-3	TRBJ2-5	NA
TGTGCCAGCAGTTACACGGAGACTGCTGAAGCTTTCTTT	CASSYTETAEAFF	NA	TRBV6-5	TRBJ1-1	NA
TGTGCCAGCAGCCCACAGATGACAGGGTACGGCTACACCTTC	CASSPQMTGYGYTF	NA	TRBV14	TRBJ1-2	TRBD1